This T cell receptor (beta chain) is drawn from a study of blood T cell repertoires in COVID-19. The germline V gene has CDR1 LNHDA and CDR2 SQIVND (reference sequence). The CDR3 extends over 14 amino acids. Trimming took 3 bases from V and 9 from J; bases not matched to a gene: 3. Clones were sequenced by immunoSEQ multiplex PCR, and TCRdb holds only the in-frame ones, with some missing. The data show 240,000 or so clones, around 84% seen once. This TCR was recovered from a woman in her seventies with active or convalescent COVID-19. This chain connects TRBV19 to TRBJ2-2, with TRBD1 identical over 11 bases. Sequences were obtained from peripheral blood. The chain's CDR3 is CASSMDRGRWELFF. In DNA form, the CDR3 reads TGTGCCAGTAGTATGGACAGGGGGCGATGGGAGCTGTTTTTT. Variable domain in full (rest from reference TRBV19 and TRBJ2-2): DGGITQSPKYLFRKEGQNVTLSCEQNLNHDAMYWYRQDPGQGLRLIYYSQIVNDFQKGDIAEGYSVSREKKESFPLTVTSAQKNPTAFYLCASSMDRGRWELFFGEGSRLTVL.